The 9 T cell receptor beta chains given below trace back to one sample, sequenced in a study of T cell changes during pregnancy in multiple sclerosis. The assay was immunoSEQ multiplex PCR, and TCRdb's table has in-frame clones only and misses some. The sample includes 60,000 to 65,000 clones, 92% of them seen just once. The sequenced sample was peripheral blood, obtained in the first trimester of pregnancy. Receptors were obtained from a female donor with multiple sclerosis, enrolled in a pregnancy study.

CDR3 protein: CASSLPGLAVEQFF. The CDR3 nucleotides read TGTGCCAGCAGTTTACCGGGACTAGCGGTTGAGCAGTTCTTC. The chain combines TRBV27 with TRBJ2-1; 11 nucleotides match TRBD2. CDR3 length: 14 amino acids. Germline lookup yields CDR1 MNHEY and CDR2 SMNVEV (reference sequence). V lost 2 bases, J lost 9 bases, and 3 bases stayed unmatched.

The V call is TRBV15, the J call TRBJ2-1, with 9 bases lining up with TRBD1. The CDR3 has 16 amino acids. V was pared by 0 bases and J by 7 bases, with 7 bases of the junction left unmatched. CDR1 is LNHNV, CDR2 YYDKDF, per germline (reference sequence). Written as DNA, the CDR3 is TGTGCCACCAGCAGAGACGGGACAGGGAAGGGGAATGAGCAGTTCTTC. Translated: CATSRDGTGKGNEQFF.

CDR3 DNA: TGTGCCAGCAGCCTCCTCGGCGGACTCTTGGACAATGAGCAGTTCTTC. This encodes CASSLLGGLLDNEQFF. The chain recombines TRBV7-3 with TRBJ2-1; D is perhaps TRBD2 (5 bases). V lost 5 bases and J 5 bases, leaving 19 bases between the germline ends. This CDR3 comprises 16 residues. Germline CDR1 SGHTA, CDR2 FQGTGA.

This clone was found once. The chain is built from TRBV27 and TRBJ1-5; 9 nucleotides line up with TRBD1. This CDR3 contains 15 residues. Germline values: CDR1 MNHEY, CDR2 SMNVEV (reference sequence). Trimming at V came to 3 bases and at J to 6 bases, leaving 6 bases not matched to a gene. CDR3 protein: CASSFTGGGGQPQHF. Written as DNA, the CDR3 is TGTGCCAGCAGTTTTACAGGGGGCGGAGGTCAGCCCCAGCATTTT.

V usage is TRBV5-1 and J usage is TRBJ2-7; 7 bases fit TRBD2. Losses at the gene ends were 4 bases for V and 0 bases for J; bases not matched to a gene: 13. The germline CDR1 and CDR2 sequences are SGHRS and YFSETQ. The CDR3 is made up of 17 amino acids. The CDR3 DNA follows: TGCGCCAGCAGCCCGGCGGGACTACAGGAGAGCTCCTACGAGCAGTACTTC. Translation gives CASSPAGLQESSYEQYF. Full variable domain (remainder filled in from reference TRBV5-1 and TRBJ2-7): KAGVTQTPRYLIKTRGQQVTLSCSPISGHRSVSWYQQTPGQGLQFLFEYFSETQRNKGNFPGRFSGRQFSNSRSEMNVSTLELGDSALYLCASSPAGLQESSYEQYFGPGTRLTVT.

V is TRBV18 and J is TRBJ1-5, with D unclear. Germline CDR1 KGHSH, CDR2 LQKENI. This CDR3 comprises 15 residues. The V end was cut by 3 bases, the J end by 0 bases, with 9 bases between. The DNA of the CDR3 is TGTGCCAGCTCACCGGAACAGTATAGCAATCAGCCCCAGCATTTT. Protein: CASSPEQYSNQPQHF.

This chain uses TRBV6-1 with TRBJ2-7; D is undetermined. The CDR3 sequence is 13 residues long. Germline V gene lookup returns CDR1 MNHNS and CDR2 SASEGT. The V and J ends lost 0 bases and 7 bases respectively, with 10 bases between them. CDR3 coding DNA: TGTGCCAGCAGTGAAGCCGGTTCCGGGGAGCAGTACTTC. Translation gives CASSEAGSGEQYF.

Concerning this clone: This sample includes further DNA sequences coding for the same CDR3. The CDR3 DNA is TGCGCCAGCAGAGGGAGACTGAACACTGAAGCTTTCTTT. Protein: CASRGRLNTEAFF. The genes are TRBV5-1 and TRBJ1-1; no definite D call. Germline CDR1 reads SGHRS; CDR2 reads YFSETQ. V was clipped by 5 bases and J by 0 bases, with 8 bases between them. CDR3 length equals 13 residues. Full variable domain (rest looked up from reference TRBV5-1 and TRBJ1-1): KAGVTQTPRYLIKTRGQQVTLSCSPISGHRSVSWYQQTPGQGLQFLFEYFSETQRNKGNFPGRFSGRQFSNSRSEMNVSTLELGDSALYLCASRGRLNTEAFFGQGTRLTVV.

The CDR3 region is CASSIKNTEAFF. Here the CDR3 DNA reads TGTGCCAGTAGTATCAAGAACACTGAAGCTTTCTTT. V is TRBV19 and J is TRBJ1-1; D not certain. V lost 3 bases and J 1 base, leaving 3 bases between the germline ends. Germline V lookup: CDR1 LNHDA, CDR2 SQIVND (reference sequence). CDR3 length: 12 residues. The whole variable domain, remainder taken from reference TRBV19 and TRBJ1-1, is DGGITQSPKYLFRKEGQNVTLSCEQNLNHDAMYWYRQDPGQGLRLIYYSQIVNDFQKGDIAEGYSVSREKKESFPLTVTSAQKNPTAFYLCASSIKNTEAFFGQGTRLTVV.